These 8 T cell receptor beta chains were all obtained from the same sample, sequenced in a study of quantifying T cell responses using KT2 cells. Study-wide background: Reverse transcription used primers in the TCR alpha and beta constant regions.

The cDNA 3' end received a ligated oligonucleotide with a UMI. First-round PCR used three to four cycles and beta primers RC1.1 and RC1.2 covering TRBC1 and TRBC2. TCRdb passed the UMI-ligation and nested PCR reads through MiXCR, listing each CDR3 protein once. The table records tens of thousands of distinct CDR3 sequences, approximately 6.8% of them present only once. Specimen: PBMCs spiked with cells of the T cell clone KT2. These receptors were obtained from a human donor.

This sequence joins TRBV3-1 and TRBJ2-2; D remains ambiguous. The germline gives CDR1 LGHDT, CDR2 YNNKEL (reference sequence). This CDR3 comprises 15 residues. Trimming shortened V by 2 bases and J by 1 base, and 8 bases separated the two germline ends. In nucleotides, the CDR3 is TGTGCCAGCAGCCAACGCCCGGGGAACACCGGGGAGCTGTTTTTT. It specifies CASSQRPGNTGELFF.

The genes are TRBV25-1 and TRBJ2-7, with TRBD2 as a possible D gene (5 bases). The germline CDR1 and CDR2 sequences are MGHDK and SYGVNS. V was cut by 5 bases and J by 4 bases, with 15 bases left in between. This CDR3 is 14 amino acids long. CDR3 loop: CASSPNSGMYEQYF. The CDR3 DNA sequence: TGTGCCAGCAGTCCCAACAGCGGAATGTACGAGCAGTACTTC.

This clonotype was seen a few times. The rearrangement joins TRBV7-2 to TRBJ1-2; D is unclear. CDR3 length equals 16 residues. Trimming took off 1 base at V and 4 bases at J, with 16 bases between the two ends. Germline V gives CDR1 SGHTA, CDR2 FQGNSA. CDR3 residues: CASSLGIGSRFYGYTF. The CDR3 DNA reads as TGTGCCAGCAGCTTAGGGATTGGCAGCCGATTCTATGGCTACACCTTC.

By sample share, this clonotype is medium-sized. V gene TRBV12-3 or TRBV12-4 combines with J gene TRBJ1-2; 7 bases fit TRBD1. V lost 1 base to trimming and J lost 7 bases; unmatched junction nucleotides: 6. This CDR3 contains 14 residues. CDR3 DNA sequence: TGTGCCAGCAGTTTAGGACAGGGATATCGTGGCTACACCTTC. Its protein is CASSLGQGYRGYTF.

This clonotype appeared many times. CDR3 residues: CASSRQDLEKLFF. DNA for the CDR3: TGTGCCAGCAGCCGACAGGACCTTGAAAAACTGTTTTTT. The chain has TRBV7-8 and TRBJ1-4, with D perhaps matching TRBD1 (6 bases). Germline CDR1 reads SGHVS; CDR2 reads FQNEAQ. The V and J ends lost 5 bases and 7 bases respectively, with 11 bases between them. CDR3 length: 13 amino acids.

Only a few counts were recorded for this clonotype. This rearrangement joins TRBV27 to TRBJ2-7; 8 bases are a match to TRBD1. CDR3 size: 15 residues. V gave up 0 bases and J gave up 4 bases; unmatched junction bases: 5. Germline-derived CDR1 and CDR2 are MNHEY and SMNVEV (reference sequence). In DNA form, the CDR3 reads TGTGCCAGCAGTTTATCGGCGGGACAGGCGTACGAGCAGTACTTC. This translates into CASSLSAGQAYEQYF.

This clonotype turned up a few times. The CDR3 protein is CASSRMDGDYGYTF. Here the CDR3 DNA reads TGTGCCAGCAGCCGAATGGACGGCGATTATGGCTACACCTTC. The chain links TRBV5-6 to TRBJ1-2; no clear D gene. The germline CDR1 and CDR2 sequences are SGHDT and YYEEEE. Trimming took 4 bases from V and 5 from J, leaving 15 bases between them. This CDR3 region has 14 residues.

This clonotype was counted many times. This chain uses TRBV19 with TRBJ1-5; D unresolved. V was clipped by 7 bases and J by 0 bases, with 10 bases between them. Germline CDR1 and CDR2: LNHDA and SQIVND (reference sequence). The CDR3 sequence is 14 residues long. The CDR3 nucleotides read TGTGCCAGTACGGGCCAGTATAGCAATCAGCCCCAGCATTTT. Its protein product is CASTGQYSNQPQHF.